The 10 T cell receptor beta chains listed next were all sequenced from one sample in a study of cytomegalovirus exposure and HLA in healthy donors. Only in-frame clones appear in the TCRdb table, and some are missing; sequencing was by immunoSEQ multiplex PCR. The sample records more than 65,000 clones, approximately 96% being singletons. Sequenced material: PBMCs. The receptors shown here come from a woman between 18 and 30 years old in good health and CMV-seronegative.

The chain links TRBV18 to TRBJ2-5, with 10 positions matching TRBD2. Germline V lookup: CDR1 KGHSH, CDR2 LQKENI. The CDR3 is 15 amino acids. J lost 2 bases, V lost 5 bases, and 5 bases had no gene match. The CDR3 bases are TGTGCCAGCTCAAGGGGACTAGCGCAACAAGAGACCCAGTACTTC. Residues: CASSRGLAQQETQYF.

The chain recombines TRBV18 with TRBJ1-3; D remains unclear. This CDR3 region has 13 residues. The V gene's germline CDR1 is KGHSH and CDR2 LQKENI. Trimming stripped 6 bases from V and 8 bases from J, with 14 bases between. This CDR3 reads CASSLGLGDTIYF. CDR3 DNA sequence: TGTGCCAGCTCTCTAGGACTCGGAGACACCATATATTTT.

The chain joins TRBV11-2 to TRBJ1-1; 7 bases fit TRBD1. Unmatched junction bases numbered 7, after V lost 4 bases and J lost 11 bases. Germline-derived CDR1 and CDR2 are SGHAT and FQNNGV. The CDR3 has 12 amino acids. The CDR3 DNA sequence: TGTGCCAGCAGCTCAATAGACAGGGACGCTTTCTTT. Residues: CASSSIDRDAFF.

The chain uses TRBV28 and TRBJ2-7; TRBD2 agrees at 7 bases. The CDR3 runs 14 residues. The junction had 5 bases not matched to a gene; V was cut back by 3 bases and J by 3 bases. CDR1 and CDR2 (germline): MDHEN, SYDVKM. For the CDR3, the DNA is TGTGCCAGCAGTTTGCCTAGCGGCGTCTACGAGCAGTACTTC. It specifies CASSLPSGVYEQYF.

This sequence joins TRBV7-2 and TRBJ2-5; 8 nucleotides line up with TRBD2. This CDR3 is 16 amino acids long. Looked up from germline, CDR1 is SGHTA and CDR2 is FQGNSA. The V segment lost 5 bases and the J segment 4 bases; nucleotides outside the gene matches: 12. The CDR3 protein is CASSRFRAGGTETQYF. Written as DNA, the CDR3 is TGTGCCAGCAGCCGGTTTCGGGCGGGAGGAACAGAGACCCAGTACTTC.

This chain joins TRBV13 and TRBJ1-2; D is possibly TRBD1 (6 bases). The CDR3 has 14 residues. Trimming took off 5 bases at V and 2 bases at J, with 12 bases between the two ends. Germline assignment: CDR1 PRHDT and CDR2 FYEKMQ (reference sequence). CDR3 sequence (DNA): TGTGCCAGCAGCGAAAGGACAGCAAACTATGGCTACACCTTC. It specifies CASSERTANYGYTF.

This chain uses TRBV28 with TRBJ2-1; 7 bases map to TRBD2. Germline V gene lookup returns CDR1 MDHEN and CDR2 SYDVKM. The V gene end was trimmed by 4 bases and the J gene end by 4 bases; junction bases not matched to a gene: 4. The CDR3 covers 14 residues. The CDR3 reads CASSSPGGYNEQFF. In DNA, the CDR3 is TGTGCCAGCAGTTCCCCGGGAGGATACAATGAGCAGTTCTTC.

A remark on this clone: Other nucleotide sequences in the sample specify the same CDR3. For the CDR3, the DNA is TGTGCCAGCAGTTACTCGAGCGGGGGCTATGGCTACACCTTC. Amino acid sequence: CASSYSSGGYGYTF. The V and J genes are TRBV6-5 and TRBJ1-2, with a tentative D call TRBD1 (5 bases). V lost 0 bases to trimming and J lost 4 bases, with 9 bases between them. This CDR3 comprises 14 residues. CDR1 is MNHEY, CDR2 SVGAGI, per germline.

The chain couples TRBV7-6 to TRBJ2-3; 10 bases agree with TRBD2. Germline V CDR1 and CDR2: SGHVS, FNYEAQ. After removal of 1 base from V and 8 bases from J, the junction contained 9 bases not matched to a gene. The CDR3 length is 16 residues. As DNA, the CDR3 is TGTGCCAGCAGCTTAGGGGCTAGCGGGAGCGATGGTACGCAGTATTTT. Translation: CASSLGASGSDGTQYF.

This chain connects TRBV6-6 to TRBJ1-2; the D gene is possibly TRBD1 (5 bases). The CDR3 contains 12 residues. Trimming took 9 bases from V and 4 from J, leaving 12 bases between them. Germline V CDR1 and CDR2: MNHNY, SVGAGI (reference sequence). The CDR3 DNA sequence: TGTGCCAGAGCCCGGGGGAGCTATGGCTACACCTTC. Protein: CARARGSYGYTF.